The present entry profiles one TCR beta chain with its context. CDR1 and CDR2 from the germline V gene are MDHEN and SYDVKM. Deletions cut 6 bases from V and 0 bases from J, with 13 bases between. CDR3 size: 15 residues. In the original analysis: Scientists estimated how many nucleated cells there were by amplifying reference gene primers. Using immunoSEQ multiplex PCR, the repertoire was profiled, and TCRdb retains in-frame clones only, with some absent. V and J calls plus clone size are reproduced from that table; the DNA served to infer D and trimming. Altogether fewer than 350,000 clones are present, roughly nine tenths being singletons, with the ten largest covering 3.5% to 4%. This specimen comes from a study of blood T cell repertoires in COVID-19. Across the whole study: Samples came from the United States, Italy and Spain, spanning acute and convalescent COVID-19. PBMCs, B-cell-depleted T cells, or T cells provided the cDNA or gDNA that made up the material.

Recruited during active infection, patients (from Seattle) were subsequently followed longitudinally. Sample: peripheral blood. This clonotype was sampled from a woman aged 60-75 years with COVID-19, enrolled during active disease. This chain links TRBV28 with TRBJ2-3; D is unresolved. CDR3: CASRRPHQSTDTQYF. DNA of the CDR3: TGTGCCAGCAGACGCCCTCATCAGAGCACAGATACGCAGTATTTT.